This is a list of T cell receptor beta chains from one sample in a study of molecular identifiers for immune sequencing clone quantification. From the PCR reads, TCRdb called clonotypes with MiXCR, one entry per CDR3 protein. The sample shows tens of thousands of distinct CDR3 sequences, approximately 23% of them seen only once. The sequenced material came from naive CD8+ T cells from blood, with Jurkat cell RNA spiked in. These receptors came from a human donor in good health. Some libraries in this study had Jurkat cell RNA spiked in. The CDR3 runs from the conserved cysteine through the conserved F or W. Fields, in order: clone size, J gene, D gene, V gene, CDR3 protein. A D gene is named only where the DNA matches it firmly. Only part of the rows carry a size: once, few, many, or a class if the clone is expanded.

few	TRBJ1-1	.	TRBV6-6	CASSLDSEQNTEAFF
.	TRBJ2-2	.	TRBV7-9	CASSLQGRGTGELFF
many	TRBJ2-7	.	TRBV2	CASSLRDWNF
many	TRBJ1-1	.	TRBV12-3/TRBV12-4	CASSPGGGTEAFF
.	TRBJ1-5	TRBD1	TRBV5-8	CASSTAADRGNQPQHF
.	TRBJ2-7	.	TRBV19	CASSHQGSSYEQYF
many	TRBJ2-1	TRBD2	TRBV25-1	CASSEGLAGYQSYNEQFF
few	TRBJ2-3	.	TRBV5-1	CASSSNSGTDAQYF
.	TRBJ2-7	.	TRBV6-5	CASRTGYEQHF
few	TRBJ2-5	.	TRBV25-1	CASKGAGETQYF
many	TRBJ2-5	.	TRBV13	CASSPGDTGSKYF
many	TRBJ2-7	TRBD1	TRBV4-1	CASSARDRSTYEQYF
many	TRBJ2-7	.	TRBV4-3	CASSQDQGYEQYF
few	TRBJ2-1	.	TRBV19	CASSISNYNEQFF
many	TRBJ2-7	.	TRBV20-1	CSARHGGEYEQYF
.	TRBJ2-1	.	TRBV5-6	CASSFTYRRDYNEQFF
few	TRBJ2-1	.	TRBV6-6	CASNEAGSDNEQFF
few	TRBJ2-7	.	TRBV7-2	CASSNLPDGPITYEQYF
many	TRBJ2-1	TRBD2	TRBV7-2	CASSLDSGGLSYNEQFF
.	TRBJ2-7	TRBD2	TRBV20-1	CSARELATGGEQYF
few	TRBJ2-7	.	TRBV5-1	CASSYGQNYEQYF
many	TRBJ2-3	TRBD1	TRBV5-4	CASSLEGTGGGRNTQYF
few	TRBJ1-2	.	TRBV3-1	CASSQERRLYGYTF
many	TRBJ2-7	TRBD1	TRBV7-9	CASSAQTGSLPYEQYF
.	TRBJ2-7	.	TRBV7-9	CASSDTGYEQYF
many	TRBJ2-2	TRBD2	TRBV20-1	CSARDWAASGRPGLAGELFF
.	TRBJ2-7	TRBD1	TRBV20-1	CSATGQGALVSYEQYF
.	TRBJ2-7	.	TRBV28	CACTLRGNGEQYF
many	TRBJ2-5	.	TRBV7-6	CASSLAGRIAHETQYF
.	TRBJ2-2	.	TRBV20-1	CSASPLIRSGELFF
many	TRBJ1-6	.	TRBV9	CASRGHNNSPLHF
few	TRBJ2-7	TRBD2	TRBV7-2	CASSVTSGGSEQYF
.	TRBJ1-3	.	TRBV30	CACLSRGLGNTIYF
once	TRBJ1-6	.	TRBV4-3	CASSQDLLQGDSPLHF
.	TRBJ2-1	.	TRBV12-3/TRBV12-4	CASSLGGVTNEQLF
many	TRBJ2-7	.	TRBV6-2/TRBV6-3	CASSYGPSYEQYF
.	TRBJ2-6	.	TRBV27	CASSLISCSGANVLTF
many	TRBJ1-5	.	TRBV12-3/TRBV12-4	CASSLAPGGQPQHF
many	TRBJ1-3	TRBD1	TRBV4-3	CASSQDRDRGSGNTIYF
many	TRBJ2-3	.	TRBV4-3	CASSQDPATDTQYF
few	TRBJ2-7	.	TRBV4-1	CASSPTAAGSGEQYF
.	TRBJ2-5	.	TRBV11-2	CASSRSPGRETQYF
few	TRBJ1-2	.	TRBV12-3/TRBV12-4	CASNQEGNVYGYTF
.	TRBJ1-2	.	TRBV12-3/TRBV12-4	CASSLYEDPGYTF
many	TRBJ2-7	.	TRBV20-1	CSAEMYEQYF
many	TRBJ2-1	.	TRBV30	CAWSPLSTEQFF